The 8 T cell receptor beta chains given below trace back to one sample, sequenced in a study of shared clonotypes between healthy human individuals (TCRdb year 2020). The library was made by the immunoSEQ multiplex PCR assay. Entries here come from immuneACCESS through TCRdb and include only in-frame sequences with V and J called. Some clones fail to appear in such tables; in the studies checked, an unresolved V gene covers under half of the shortfall, and the cause of the remainder is unknown. A total of about 2 million clones appear in this sample, roughly 95% of them only once. The top ten clonotypes cover 0.85% to 1.2% of the sample. CD8 naive samples consisted of CD45RO-negative cells that were positively selected for CCR7, yielding a CD45RA+CCR7+ population without TemRA cells. Sequenced: naive CD8+ T cells sorted from blood. The sample's cell subset or site label, decoded: CD45RA+CCR7+. All receptors derive from a man aged 18 to 35 in good health.

The chain uses TRBV2 and TRBJ2-2, with 8 bases aligning to TRBD2. This CDR3 is built from 15 residues. V shed 7 bases and J 0 bases; nucleotides not matched to a gene: 4. Germline CDR1 SNHLY, CDR2 FYNNEI. Here the CDR3 reads CASTAGGANTGELFF. The DNA for the CDR3 is TGTGCCAGCACGGCGGGGGGCGCGAACACCGGGGAGCTGTTTTTT.

J is TRBJ1-2 and V is TRBV6-1; D gene uncertain. The CDR3 totals 14 residues. Germline CDR1 reads MNHNS; CDR2 reads SASEGT. Trimming took 7 bases from V and 6 from J, leaving 18 bases between them. The CDR3 region has the DNA TGTGCCAGCATATGGGCAGTCTTATCAGATGGCTACACCTTC. Residues: CASIWAVLSDGYTF.

The CDR3 reads CASSPGQGAEAFF. The CDR3 DNA follows: TGTGCCAGCAGCCCTGGACAGGGGGCTGAAGCTTTCTTT. The genes are TRBV7-3 and TRBJ1-1; 10 bases map to TRBD1. The CDR3 has 13 residues. Germline-derived CDR1 and CDR2 are SGHTA and FQGTGA. The V and J ends lost 5 bases and 6 bases, in that order; junction bases with no gene match: 3.

This chain joins TRBV6-5 and TRBJ1-1, with a possible D match to TRBD1 (5 bases). The germline V and J ends were trimmed by 6 bases and 3 bases, with 14 bases remaining between them. The CDR3 has 14 amino acids. CDR1 and CDR2 (germline): MNHEY, SVGAGI. The CDR3 spells CASSPDTGYTEAFF. The DNA of the CDR3 is TGTGCCAGCAGCCCGGACACGGGTTACACTGAAGCTTTCTTT.

This chain joins TRBV14 and TRBJ1-1; D might be TRBD1 (6 bases). The CDR3 loop spans 15 amino acids. The V and J ends lost 4 bases and 0 bases respectively, with 12 bases between them. Germline values: CDR1 SGHDN, CDR2 FVKESK. The CDR3 nucleotides are TGTGCCAGCAGCCCCCGGGACACTTTGAACACTGAAGCTTTCTTT. Translating it yields CASSPRDTLNTEAFF. Complete variable domain (other parts from reference TRBV14 and TRBJ1-1): EAGVTQFPSHSVIEKGQTVTLRCDPISGHDNLYWYRRVMGKEIKFLLHFVKESKQDESGMPNNRFLAERTGGTYSTLKVQPAELEDSGVYFCASSPRDTLNTEAFFGQGTRLTVV.

In its sample, this clone was seen once. The chain recombines TRBV25-1 with TRBJ2-7, with 7 bases lining up with TRBD2. Germline V gives CDR1 MGHDK, CDR2 SYGVNS. The V and J ends lost 1 base and 6 bases, in that order; junction bases with no gene match: 9. This CDR3 spans 15 amino acids. In DNA form, the CDR3 reads TGTGCCAGCAGTGAATGGGCCCGCGGGAGTTCCGAGCAGTACTTC. It encodes CASSEWARGSSEQYF.

This chain joins TRBV6-1 and TRBJ1-6, with no clear D. Germline CDR1 is MNHNS and CDR2 is SASEGT. Trimming took 3 bases from V and 0 from J, leaving 9 bases between them. The CDR3 is 16 residues long. The CDR3: CASSDTSPSYNSPLHF. As DNA, the CDR3 is TGTGCCAGCAGTGACACGTCTCCCTCCTATAATTCACCCCTCCACTTT.

The genes are TRBV4-3 and TRBJ1-1; D call uncertain. Trimming removed 1 base at V and 0 bases at J, with 9 bases between. Looked up from germline, CDR1 is LGHNA and CDR2 is YSLEER. This CDR3 contains 15 residues. Here the CDR3 reads CASSQVMALNTEAFF. The DNA for the CDR3 is TGCGCCAGCAGCCAAGTGATGGCTTTGAACACTGAAGCTTTCTTT.